These T cell receptor beta chains were read from a single sample in a study of shared clonotypes between healthy human individuals. The table came from immunoSEQ multiplex PCR; TCRdb's copy has only in-frame clones and leaves some out. This table has hundreds of thousands of clones, approximately 95% appearing once. The material sequenced was naive CD8+ T cells sorted from blood. The receptors here all came from a woman aged 25 to 39 in good health. The CDR3 runs from the conserved cysteine through the conserved F or W. A D gene is named only where the DNA matches it firmly. Part of the rows lack a size; the others show once, few, many or a class for expanded clones.

NA NA TRBJ1-2 TRBV9 TGTGCCAGCAGCGTAGCTGAGGGCACCCACTATGGCTACACCTTC CASSVAEGTHYGYTF
NA TRBD2 TRBJ2-7 TRBV29-1 TGCAGCGTTGTACCTCTAGCGGGCTACGAGCAGTACTTC CSVVPLAGYEQYF
NA NA TRBJ2-7 TRBV4-1 TGCGCCAGCAGCCAAGATTCCTGGAGGGGACCCTACGAGCAGTACTTC CASSQDSWRGPYEQYF
NA NA TRBJ1-5 TRBV7-2 TGTGCCAGCAGCTTAGCTACATATAGGAGGCAGAAATTCAAGGGCAATCAGCCCCAGCATTTT CASSLATYRRQKFKGNQPQHF
NA TRBD2 TRBJ2-4 TRBV11-2 TGTGCCAGCAGCTTGGGACTAGCGGGAAACCCCAAAAACATTCAGTACTTC CASSLGLAGNPKNIQYF
once NA TRBJ2-7 TRBV27 TGTGCCAGCAGAAACGGTTACGAGCAGTACTTC CASRNGYEQYF
NA NA TRBJ2-7 TRBV27 TGTGCCAGCAGACCGCCGGGCCGCCCCGAGCAGTACTTC CASRPPGRPEQYF
NA NA TRBJ2-7 TRBV27 TGTGCCAGCAGTAAGGTGTCCAGGATCTACGAGCAGTACTTC CASSKVSRIYEQYF
NA TRBD1 TRBJ1-1 TRBV19 TGTGCCAGTAGTATACCTGTCGGGACAGGGGGCACTGAAGCTTTCTTT CASSIPVGTGGTEAFF
NA NA TRBJ1-2 TRBV19 TGTGCCAGTAGTCCCATGGGGGGCGGCGGCTATGGCTACACCTTC CASSPMGGGGYGYTF
NA TRBD1 TRBJ2-7 TRBV19 TGTGCCAGTAGTTCCGCCAGGGGGATACACTCCTACGAGCAGTACTTC CASSSARGIHSYEQYF
NA NA TRBJ2-7 TRBV7-9 TGTGCCAGCAGCGTGAGCTACGAGCAGTACTTC CASSVSYEQYF
NA NA TRBJ1-1 TRBV5-8 TGTGCCAGCAGCTTGGGCCTAGGGGGTGGCACTGAAGCTTTCTTT CASSLGLGGGTEAFF
NA NA TRBJ1-1 TRBV29-1 TGCAGCGTTGAAGGGGAGAGGGGATTAGGGGCTTTCTTT CSVEGERGLGAFF
NA TRBD2 TRBJ2-7 TRBV29-1 TGCAGCGCTACCTTAAGGGACTACACCTACGAGCAGTACTTC CSATLRDYTYEQYF
NA NA TRBJ2-3 TRBV7-8 TGTGCCAGCAGCCCAACTTCTGTGTTATTAACAGATACGCAGTATTTT CASSPTSVLLTDTQYF
once NA TRBJ1-5 TRBV4-3 TGCGCCAGCAGCCAATATCAGCCCCAGCATTTT CASSQYQPQHF